This entry lists 13 T cell receptor beta chains sequenced from one sample in a study of beta chain features in type 1 diabetes. Study-level results: The study found moderately but significantly shorter TCRB CDR3s in all four CD4+ subsets of Type 1 diabetes patients.

These receptors are not linked to any known antigen. Isolated RNA was reverse transcribed in full, so expressed TCRB transcripts were sequenced. Profiled with immunoSEQ multiplex PCR; TCRdb holds only in-frame clones, not every one. The repertoire holds about 230,000 clones, 16% seen once, with about 0.092% in the top ten. The specimen sequenced was naive CD4+ T cells from blood. These TCRs come from a man younger than 45 with type 1 diabetes.

The chain uses TRBV4-1 and TRBJ1-1, with unresolved D. Germline loops: CDR1 MGHRA, CDR2 YSYEKL. This CDR3 contains 15 residues. V gave up 8 bases and J gave up 1 base, with 17 bases separating them. The CDR3 DNA is TGCGCCAGCTTAAAGCGCCAGTCAGAGAACACTGAAGCTTTCTTT. Translated, it gives CASLKRQSENTEAFF.

The rearrangement joins TRBV18 to TRBJ2-7, with D perhaps matching TRBD1 (5 bases). The CDR3 spans 14 residues. The germline V and J ends were trimmed by 4 bases and 2 bases, with 12 bases remaining between them. Germline values: CDR1 KGHSH, CDR2 LQKENI. In nucleotides, the CDR3 is TGTGCCAGCTCACTTACTACAGGTGCCTACGAGCAGTACTTC. Residues: CASSLTTGAYEQYF.

The rearrangement uses TRBV25-1 and TRBJ2-1; TRBD1 matches at 10 bases. The V segment lost 5 bases and the J segment 5 bases; nucleotides outside the gene matches: 9. The CDR3 is made up of 16 amino acids. In germline, CDR1 is MGHDK, CDR2 SYGVNS. The CDR3, as DNA: TGTGCCAGCAGTCCCACCTTGGACAGGGGGAACAATGAGCAGTTCTTC. Encoded protein: CASSPTLDRGNNEQFF.

The chain is built from TRBV18 and TRBJ1-5; D is ambiguous. The CDR3 sequence is 12 residues long. V was pared by 6 bases and J by 5 bases, with 8 bases between. Germline assignment: CDR1 KGHSH and CDR2 LQKENI. The CDR3 sequence: CASSPRDQPQHF. CDR3 DNA sequence: TGTGCCAGCTCCCCTAGGGATCAGCCCCAGCATTTT.

The chain carries TRBV30 and TRBJ2-5, with D possibly TRBD2 on 6 matching bases. V lost 2 bases and J lost 4, with 11 bases in between. The CDR3 runs 13 residues. CDR1 GTSNPN and CDR2 SVGIG come from the germline V gene (reference sequence). CDR3 in DNA: TGTGCCTGGAGTAGAGGGGAGGTAGAGACCCAGTACTTC. Translation: CAWSRGEVETQYF.

This rearrangement joins TRBV6-5 to TRBJ2-3, with TRBD1 as a possible D gene (5 bases). The V gene's germline CDR1 is MNHEY and CDR2 SVGAGI. The germline V and J ends were trimmed by 10 bases and 2 bases, with 10 bases remaining between them. CDR3 length: 12 residues. CDR3 sequence: CATGRDTDTQYF. CDR3 nucleotide sequence: TGTGCCACCGGCAGGGACACAGATACGCAGTATTTT.

This clone was seen a handful of times. This sequence joins TRBV7-9 and TRBJ2-5; no reliable D call. Germline loops: CDR1 SEHNR, CDR2 FQNEAQ (reference sequence). V dropped 5 bases and J dropped 4 bases, with 14 bases sitting between them. The CDR3 is made up of 14 amino acids. Here the CDR3 DNA reads TGTGCCAGCAGCGATAATAGAGGCTTAGAGACCCAGTACTTC. It yields the protein CASSDNRGLETQYF. Together with reference TRBV7-9 and TRBJ2-5, the CDR3 gives the full variable domain: DTGVSQNPRHKITKRGQNVTFRCDPISEHNRLYWYRQTLGQGPEFLTYFQNEAQLEKSRLLSDRFSAERPKGSFSTLEIQRTEQGDSAMYLCASSDNRGLETQYFGPGTRLLVL.

This clone turned up a few times. CDR3 residues: CASSVVGRVDEKLFF. DNA of the CDR3: TGTGCCAGCAGCGTAGTTGGTCGGGTAGATGAAAAACTGTTTTTT. The chain recombines TRBV9 with TRBJ1-4, with unresolved D. Trimming cost V 0 bases and J 6 bases, with 12 bases left between them. This CDR3 has 15 amino acids. In germline, CDR1 is SGDLS, CDR2 YYNGEE.

This clone was seen more than once but under ten times. The gene calls are TRBV11-2 and TRBJ2-1; maybe TRBD2 (6 bases). This CDR3 spans 12 amino acids. Germline V CDR1 and CDR2: SGHAT, FQNNGV. The V end lost 4 bases, the J end lost 7 bases, and 8 bases lay between the germline ends. DNA for the CDR3: TGTGCCAGCAGCTGGGGACTTAATGAGCAGTTCTTC. Amino acid sequence: CASSWGLNEQFF.

The chain employs TRBV29-1 and TRBJ2-1; no reliable D call. CDR3 length equals 10 residues. Trimming pared 6 bases from V and 4 bases from J, leaving 4 bases between. In germline, CDR1 is SQVTM, CDR2 ANQGSEA. The CDR3 region is CSVGYNEQFF. In DNA form, the CDR3 reads TGCAGCGTGGGGTACAATGAGCAGTTCTTC.

V and J are TRBV29-1 and TRBJ2-4; no firm D call. The CDR3 contains 13 residues. The germline CDR1 and CDR2 sequences are SQVTM and ANQGSEA. Deletions cut 7 bases from V and 1 base from J, with 11 bases between. CDR3 sequence reads: CSGYGDAKNIQYF. The CDR3 DNA follows: TGCAGCGGATATGGGGATGCCAAAAACATTCAGTACTTC.

This clone was seen more than once but under ten times. V is TRBV2 and J is TRBJ2-4; D may be TRBD2 (5 bases). Germline V gene lookup returns CDR1 SNHLY and CDR2 FYNNEI. The CDR3 extends over 16 amino acids. V lost 4 bases and J 0 bases, leaving 13 bases between the germline ends. CDR3 nucleotide sequence: TGTGCCAGCAGTGTAAGACTACTCTTAGCCAAAAACATTCAGTACTTC. Translated: CASSVRLLLAKNIQYF. The whole variable domain, remainder taken from reference TRBV2 and TRBJ2-4, is EPEVTQTPSHQVTQMGQEVILRCVPISNHLYFYWYRQILGQKVEFLVSFYNNEISEKSEIFDDQFSVERPDGSNFTLKIRSTKLEDSAMYFCASSVRLLLAKNIQYFGAGTRLSVL.

This clone was seen a few times. J is TRBJ2-5 and V is TRBV4-1; D is unresolved. In germline, CDR1 is MGHRA, CDR2 YSYEKL. The CDR3 loop spans 14 amino acids. The germline V and J ends were trimmed by 4 bases and 2 bases, with 11 bases remaining between them. The CDR3 loop reads CASSRQIRQETQYF. The DNA for the CDR3 is TGCGCCAGCAGCCGACAAATCCGACAAGAGACCCAGTACTTC.